The source of this T cell receptor (beta chain) is a study of shared clonotypes between healthy human individuals. Findings and limits, study-wide: At large depth, rarefaction still showed sorted-subset sequencing to be incomplete.

The data were produced by immunoSEQ multiplex PCR, yet TCRdb's version contains in-frame clones alone and is incomplete. The repertoire holds roughly 300,000 clones, less than 75% seen once, with 8% to 13% in the top ten. Trimming took off 0 bases at V and 5 bases at J, with 12 bases between the two ends. The CDR3 runs 15 residues. The V gene's germline CDR1 is SGDLS and CDR2 YYNGEE. Comment on this clone: Its antigen is still unknown.

Donors, without exception, were Caucasian adults residing in Nashville, Tennessee. This receptor was taken from a young man in good health. The specimen was memory CD4+ T cells sorted from blood. Stated subset: CD45RA-negative fraction. This chain joins TRBV9 and TRBJ1-5, with D possibly being TRBD1 (5 bases). In DNA form, the CDR3 reads TGTGCCAGCAGCGTAGCAGGGTCACAACATCAGCCCCAGCATTTT. Protein product: CASSVAGSQHQPQHF.